The present TCR beta chain was sequenced within a study of beta chain features in type 1 diabetes. Study in general: There were around 110 million sorted cells examined across all samples.

J was trimmed by 7 bases and V by 5 bases; bases with no gene match: 5. Germline assignment: CDR1 SNHLY and CDR2 FYNNEI. CDR3 length: 15 amino acids. The isolated RNA, all of it, was reverse transcribed, so expressed TCRB transcripts were what got sequenced. Samples of naive, central memory and regulatory T cells yielded a mean of approximately 3.9 million reads. TCRdb's table, derived via immunoSEQ multiplex PCR, lists solely in-frame clones and lacks some. The data contain 300,000 to 350,000 clones, around 7.6% of them singletons. A word on this clone: Antigen unknown.

One heparinised blood draw averaging around 100 mL was given by each donor. Overall study findings and caveats: Type 1 diabetes patients had fewer VDJ junction insertions and more deletions.

Sequencing used central memory CD4+ T cells from blood. The gene calls are TRBV2 and TRBJ1-4, with TRBD1 matching over 12 bases. The receptor was isolated from a woman aged 18-29 years in good health. The CDR3 loop is CASSNQGQGAEKLFF. In nucleotides, the CDR3 is TGTGCCAGCAGTAACCAGGGACAGGGGGCTGAAAAACTGTTTTTT.